These T cell receptor beta chains were read from a single sample in a study of CXCR3-negative and CXCR3-positive naive CD8 T cells. Each CDR3 protein gets one entry in TCRdb, which reprocessed the 5' RACE reads and gives no DNA. The sample is made up of over 70,000 distinct CDR3 sequences, and the top ten hold less than 1.1% of it. The source material was naive CXCR3- CD8+ T cells from blood. The receptor set was obtained from a human donor in good health. Some clones in this sample may be carry-over from other donors' samples. Both conserved end residues are part of each CDR3. The order of the fields is J gene, V gene, CDR3 protein.

TRBJ2-1 TRBV29-1 CSVEMTDYNEQFF
TRBJ2-7 TRBV29-1 CSVSGSYEQYF
TRBJ2-7 TRBV20-1 CSAPPGQGLTYEQYF
TRBJ2-1 TRBV28 CASGLAGEPYNEQFF
TRBJ2-1 TRBV6-2/TRBV6-3 CASSLLAGDYNEQFF
TRBJ2-7 TRBV5-1 CASSLGQGRAEQYF
TRBJ2-2 TRBV11-1 CASSSGPNTGELFF
TRBJ2-7 TRBV28 CASGARTGEDEQYF
TRBJ2-5 TRBV29-1 CSVEERGQGETQYF
TRBJ2-3 TRBV12-3/TRBV12-4 CASSHGGPADTQYF
TRBJ2-7 TRBV7-8 CASSPLPGMPYEQYF
TRBJ2-1 TRBV28 CASTYRRETYNEQFF
TRBJ1-5 TRBV7-6 CASSRDKNQPQHF